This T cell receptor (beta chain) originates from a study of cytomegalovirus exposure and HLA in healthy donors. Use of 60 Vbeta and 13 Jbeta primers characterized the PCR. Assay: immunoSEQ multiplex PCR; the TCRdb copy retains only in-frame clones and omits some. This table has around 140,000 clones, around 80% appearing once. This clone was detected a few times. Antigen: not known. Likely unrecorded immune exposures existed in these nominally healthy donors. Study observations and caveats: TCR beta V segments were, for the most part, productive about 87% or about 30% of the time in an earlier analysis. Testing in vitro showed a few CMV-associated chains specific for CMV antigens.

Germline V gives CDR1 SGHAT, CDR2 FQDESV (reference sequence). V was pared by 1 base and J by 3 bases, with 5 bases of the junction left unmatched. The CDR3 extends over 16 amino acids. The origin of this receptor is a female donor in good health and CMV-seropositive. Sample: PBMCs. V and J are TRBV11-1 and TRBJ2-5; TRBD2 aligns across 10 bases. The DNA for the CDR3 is TGTGCCAGCAGCTTAGGCCGACTAGCGGGTGAAGAGACCCAGTACTTC. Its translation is CASSLGRLAGEETQYF.